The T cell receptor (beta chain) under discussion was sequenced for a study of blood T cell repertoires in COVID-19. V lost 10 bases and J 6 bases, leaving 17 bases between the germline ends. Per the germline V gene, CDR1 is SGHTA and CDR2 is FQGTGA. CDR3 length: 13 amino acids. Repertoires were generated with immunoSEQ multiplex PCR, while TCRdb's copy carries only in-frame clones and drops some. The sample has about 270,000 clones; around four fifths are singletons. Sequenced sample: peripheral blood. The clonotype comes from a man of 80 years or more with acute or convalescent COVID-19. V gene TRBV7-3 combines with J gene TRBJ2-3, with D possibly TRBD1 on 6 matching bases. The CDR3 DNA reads TGTGCCACCGCCGGACAGCCAGGGGATACGCAGTATTTT. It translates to CATAGQPGDTQYF.